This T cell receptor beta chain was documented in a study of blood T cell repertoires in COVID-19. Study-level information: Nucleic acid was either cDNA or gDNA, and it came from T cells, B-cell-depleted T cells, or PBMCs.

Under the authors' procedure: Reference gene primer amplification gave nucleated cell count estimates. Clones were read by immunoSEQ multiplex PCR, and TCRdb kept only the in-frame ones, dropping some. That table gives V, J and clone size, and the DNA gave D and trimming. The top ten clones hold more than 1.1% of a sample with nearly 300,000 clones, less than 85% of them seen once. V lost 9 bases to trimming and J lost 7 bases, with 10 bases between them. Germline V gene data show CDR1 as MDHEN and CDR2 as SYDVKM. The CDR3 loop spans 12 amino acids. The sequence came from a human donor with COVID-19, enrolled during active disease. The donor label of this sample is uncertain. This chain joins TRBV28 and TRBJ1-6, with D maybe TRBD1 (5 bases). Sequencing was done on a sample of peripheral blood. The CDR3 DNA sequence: TGTGCCAGTATAAACAGGAATTCACCCCTCCACTTT. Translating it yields CASINRNSPLHF.